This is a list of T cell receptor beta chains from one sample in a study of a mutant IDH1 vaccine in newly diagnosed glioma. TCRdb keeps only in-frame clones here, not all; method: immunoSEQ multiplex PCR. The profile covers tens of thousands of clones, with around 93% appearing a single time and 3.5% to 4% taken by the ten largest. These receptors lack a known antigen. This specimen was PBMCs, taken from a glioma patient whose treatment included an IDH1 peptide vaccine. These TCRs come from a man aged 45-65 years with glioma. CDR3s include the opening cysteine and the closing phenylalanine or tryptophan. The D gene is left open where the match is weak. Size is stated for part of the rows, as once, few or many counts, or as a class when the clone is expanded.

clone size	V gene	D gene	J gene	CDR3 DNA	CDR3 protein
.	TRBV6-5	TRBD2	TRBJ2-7	TGTGCCAGCAGTTTGCAAGCGGGAGGCCGGGGGGAGCAGTACTTC	CASSLQAGGRGEQYF
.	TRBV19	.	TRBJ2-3	TGTGCCAGTAGTATAGCTGGTCGCGGGGATACGCAGTATTTT	CASSIAGRGDTQYF
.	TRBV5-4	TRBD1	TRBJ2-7	TGTGCCAGCCGGCGCTGGGACAGGGGGCACGAGCAGTACTTC	CASRRWDRGHEQYF
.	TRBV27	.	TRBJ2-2	TGTGCCAGCAGTCCAAGCCCCAGAAACACCGGGGAGCTGTTTTTT	CASSPSPRNTGELFF
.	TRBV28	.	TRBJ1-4	TGTGCCAGCAGTTCCCCGGGGGGGGATGGTAATGAAAAACTGTTTTTT	CASSSPGGDGNEKLFF
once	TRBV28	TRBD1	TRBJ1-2	TGTGCCAGCAGTATGACAGGGAACTATGGCTACACCTTC	CASSMTGNYGYTF
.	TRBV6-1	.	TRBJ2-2	TGTGCCAGCAATTTAGACCGGGTCACCGGGGAGCTGTTTTTT	CASNLDRVTGELFF
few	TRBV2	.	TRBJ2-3	TGTGCCAGCAGTGAAGCTAAGCGACACCCTTTCACAGATACGCAGTATTTT	CASSEAKRHPFTDTQYF
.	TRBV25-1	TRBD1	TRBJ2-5	TGTGCCAGCACCCCGACAGGGAGTGAGACCCAGTACTTC	CASTPTGSETQYF
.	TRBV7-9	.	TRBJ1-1	TGTGCCAGCACCCTGAGTGGAAGGGCTGAAGCTTTCTTT	CASTLSGRAEAFF
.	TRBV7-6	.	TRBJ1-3	TGTGCCAGCAGCAATCCTCGTTCCTCTGGAAACACCATATATTTT	CASSNPRSSGNTIYF
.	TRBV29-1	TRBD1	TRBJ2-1	TGCAGCGTTGCGCGACAGGGGGCAGTAAATGAGCAGTTCTTC	CSVARQGAVNEQFF
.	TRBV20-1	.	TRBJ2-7	TGCAGCCTCGGGGAGGTCCTCGAGCAGTACTTC	CSLGEVLEQYF
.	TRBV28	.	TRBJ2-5	TGTGCCAGCAGTTTCCTAATCGGTTCGGAGACCCAGTACTTC	CASSFLIGSETQYF
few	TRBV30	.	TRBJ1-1	TGTGCCTGGAAGGCCAGGCTGGCGGGGTACGAAGCTTTCTTT	CAWKARLAGYEAFF
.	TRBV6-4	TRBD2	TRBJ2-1	TGTGCCAGCAGCGTACTAGCGGGAGGGCCCACCTACAATGAGCAGTTCTTC	CASSVLAGGPTYNEQFF
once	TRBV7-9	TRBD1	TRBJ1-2	TGTGCCAGCAGCCAGGGGGCGCAGGACTATGGCTACACCTTC	CASSQGAQDYGYTF
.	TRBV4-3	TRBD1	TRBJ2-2	TGCGCCAGCAGCCAGCAAAACAGGGGGCAGGCCGGGGAGCTGTTTTTT	CASSQQNRGQAGELFF
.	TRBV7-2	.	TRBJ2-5	TGTGCCAGCAGCTTAGCGGGGGGTTACCAAGAGACCCAGTACTTC	CASSLAGGYQETQYF
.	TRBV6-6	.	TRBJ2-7	TGTGCCAGCCTCGACAGGCTTTCCTACGAGCAGTACTTC	CASLDRLSYEQYF
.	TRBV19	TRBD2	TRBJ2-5	TGTGCCAGCCGGGGACTAGCGGGAGGGAAGGTCGAAGAGACCCAGTACTTC	CASRGLAGGKVEETQYF
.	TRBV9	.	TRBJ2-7	TGTGCCAGCAGCCGGTTACTGGGAGCTCAATACGAGCAGTACTTC	CASSRLLGAQYEQYF
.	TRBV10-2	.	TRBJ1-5	TGCGCCAGCAGTGATGGAGGGACATGGCAGCCCCAGCATTTT	CASSDGGTWQPQHF
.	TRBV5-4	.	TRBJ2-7	TGTGCCAGCAGCTCTCTCTACGAGCAGTACTTC	CASSSLYEQYF
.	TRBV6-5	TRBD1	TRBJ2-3	TGTGCCAGCGCCGGGACAGGGCACAGCACAGATACGCAGTATTTT	CASAGTGHSTDTQYF